A selection of T cell receptor beta chains follows, all from one sample in a study of blood T cells in healthy people across ages. TCRdb passed the 5' RACE reads through MiXCR, listing each CDR3 protein once. Of 760,000 or so distinct CDR3 sequences in the sample, roughly 25% are singletons; the top ten hold roughly a tenth. These same data were also listed under a study on T cells of mothers and their children.

The source material was blood. The receptors stem from a boy aged 5-17 years in good health. Both conserved end residues are trimmed from each CDR3. Fields, in order: CDR3 length, clone size, D gene, V gene, CDR3 protein. The D gene is left open where the match is weak. Clone size, where shown, is once, few, many, or a class for clones that have expanded.

>11|.|TRBD1|TRBV29-1
SVNTGVRETQY
>13|.|.|TRBV4-3
ASSQDRGALREQY
>9|.|TRBD2|TRBV7-9
ASTGTTEQY
>10|few|.|TRBV28
ASSLFGYEQY
>15|few|TRBD2|TRBV4-3
ASSQQVLAGGTNTQY
>15|.|.|TRBV7-9
ASSLDQAGVRQETQY
>13|few|.|TRBV28
ASSSPERVSNEQY
>11|.|.|TRBV3-1
ASSQDILDEQY
>13|.|.|TRBV7-2
ASSQRANREETQY
>13|.|.|TRBV5-1
ASSLVGQTVYGYT
>13|.|TRBD1|TRBV5-1
ASSLESHRGNEQF
>13|.|TRBD2|TRBV2
ASSGEREGPNEQF
>11|.|.|TRBV7-7
ASSPLKGTEAF
>14|once|TRBD2|TRBV5-1
ASSLARLAGGATQY
>14|.|.|TRBV10-3
AISESGGYGSYEQY
>12|.|.|TRBV25-1
ASSEYFKSGTQY
>9|few|.|TRBV6-2/TRBV6-3
ASSRQNEQY
>12|few|.|TRBV7-6
ASSPTGTPADQY
>15|.|TRBD1|TRBV28
ASSSPSDRGGTDTQY
>14|few|TRBD2|TRBV7-2
ASSLASGVGTDTQY
>12|.|.|TRBV21-1
ASSKDLSKYEQY
>11|.|.|TRBV7-9
ASSLFSHTEAF
>12|few|TRBD2|TRBV20-1
SAVGLAVYNEQF
>13|few|TRBD1|TRBV7-2
ASSTRTGGVWEQY
>12|.|TRBD2|TRBV7-2
ASSPRLASYEQY
>11|.|.|TRBV11-2
ASSQEQIETQY
>13|few|.|TRBV10-3
AISGGLGPEETQY
>10|few|.|TRBV7-9
ASSDLLDEQY
>11|.|.|TRBV29-1
SARGRTYNEQF
>12|.|.|TRBV11-2
ASSSRTQYTEAF
>13|once|TRBD2|TRBV7-6
ASSETSGGTYEQY
>10|once|.|TRBV12-3/TRBV12-4
ASRITPNIQY
>11|.|.|TRBV12-3/TRBV12-4
ASSSLTSGELF
>14|few|.|TRBV12-3/TRBV12-4
ASSLPFERSTDTQY
>13|few|.|TRBV7-3
ASSPIVGFGGRAF
>9|.|.|TRBV29-1
SVVSDYEQY